One sample yielded the 8 T cell receptor beta chains listed below, sequenced in a study of blood T cell repertoires in COVID-19. Using immunoSEQ multiplex PCR, the repertoire was profiled, and TCRdb retains in-frame clones only, with some absent. Among approximately 100,000 clones, around 75% were seen once, and the ten largest hold roughly 15%. The sequencing sample was made of peripheral blood. These receptors were taken from a woman of 80 years or more with active or convalescent COVID-19.

This clone was picked up a small number of times. This chain uses TRBV28 with TRBJ2-4; D is ambiguous. The CDR3 covers 13 residues. Per germline, CDR1 MDHEN and CDR2 SYDVKM. V lost 3 bases and J lost 5, with 8 bases in between. The chain's CDR3 is CASSLWAENIQYF. Here the CDR3 DNA reads TGTGCCAGCAGTTTGTGGGCCGAAAACATTCAGTACTTC.

The chain has TRBV6-5 and TRBJ1-1; D remains unclear. The CDR3 is 14 amino acids. Germline V gene sequence: CDR1 MNHEY, CDR2 SVGAGI. V gave up 4 bases and J gave up 1 base, with 10 bases separating them. CDR3 nucleotides: TGTGCCAGCAGTTCGCCCCGGGGGAACACTGAAGCTTTCTTT. This gives the protein CASSSPRGNTEAFF.

This clone has a handful of counts. The V gene is TRBV6-1, the J gene TRBJ1-6, with D possibly matching TRBD1 (5 bases). The CDR3 is made up of 14 amino acids. The germline CDR1 and CDR2 sequences are MNHNS and SASEGT. The V and J ends lost 3 bases and 9 bases respectively, with 12 bases between them. CDR3 sequence: CASSEVRAGSPLHF. The DNA of the CDR3 is TGTGCCAGCAGTGAGGTCAGGGCAGGTTCACCCCTCCACTTT.

The rearrangement joins TRBV28 to TRBJ1-5; D is unclear. Trimming took 7 bases from V and 0 from J, leaving 13 bases between them. The CDR3 consists of 15 residues. Looked up from germline, CDR1 is MDHEN and CDR2 is SYDVKM. The CDR3 region has the DNA TGTGCCAGCACCGAGGGCAGCACTAGCAATCAGCCCCAGCATTTT. Residues: CASTEGSTSNQPQHF.

The sample holds a few counts of this clone. The chain employs TRBV2 and TRBJ1-2; D not resolved. The V gene's germline CDR1 is SNHLY and CDR2 FYNNEI. V lost 4 bases and J lost 1, with 7 bases in between. The CDR3 extends over 13 amino acids. The CDR3 coding sequence is TGTGCCAGCAGTGGAGGAGTTAACTATGGCTACACCTTC. Protein product: CASSGGVNYGYTF.

The V call is TRBV9, the J call TRBJ1-4; TRBD1 matches at 9 bases. Trimming at V came to 3 bases and at J to 7 bases, leaving 7 bases not matched to a gene. CDR1 and CDR2 from the germline V gene are SGDLS and YYNGEE. The CDR3 length is 15 residues. The CDR3 region is CASSGTGTGSEKLFF. The CDR3 DNA sequence: TGTGCCAGCAGCGGAACTGGGACAGGGTCTGAAAAACTGTTTTTT.

V and J are TRBV5-1 and TRBJ2-2; D call uncertain. Trimming removed 5 bases at V and 2 bases at J, with 10 bases between. The germline gives CDR1 SGHRS, CDR2 YFSETQ. The CDR3 has 14 amino acids. CDR3 sequence (DNA): TGCGCCAGCAGGAGCCCACCTAACACCGGGGAGCTGTTTTTT. It specifies CASRSPPNTGELFF.

This clone has more than one count but fewer than ten. The chain recombines TRBV14 with TRBJ2-3; 8 nucleotides line up with TRBD2. The CDR3 spans 16 residues. CDR1 SGHDN and CDR2 FVKESK come from the germline V gene. Trimming took 1 base from V and 0 from J; bases not matched to a gene: 3. The CDR3 bases are TGTGCCAGCAGCCAAGTTGGCGGGGGGAGCACAGATACGCAGTATTTT. Its translation: CASSQVGGGSTDTQYF.